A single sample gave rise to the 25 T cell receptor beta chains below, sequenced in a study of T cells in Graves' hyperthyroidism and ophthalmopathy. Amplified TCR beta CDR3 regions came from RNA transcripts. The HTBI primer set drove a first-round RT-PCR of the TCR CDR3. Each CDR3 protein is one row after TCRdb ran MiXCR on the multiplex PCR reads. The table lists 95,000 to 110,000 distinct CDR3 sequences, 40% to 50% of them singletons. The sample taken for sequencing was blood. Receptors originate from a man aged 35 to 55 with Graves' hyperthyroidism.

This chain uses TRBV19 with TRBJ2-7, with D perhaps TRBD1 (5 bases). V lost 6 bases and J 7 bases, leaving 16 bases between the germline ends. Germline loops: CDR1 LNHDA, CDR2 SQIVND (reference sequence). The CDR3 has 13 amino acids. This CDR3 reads CASSASFPGEQYF. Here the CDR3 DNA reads TGTGCCAGTAGCGCGAGCTTCCCAGGGGAGCAGTACTTC.

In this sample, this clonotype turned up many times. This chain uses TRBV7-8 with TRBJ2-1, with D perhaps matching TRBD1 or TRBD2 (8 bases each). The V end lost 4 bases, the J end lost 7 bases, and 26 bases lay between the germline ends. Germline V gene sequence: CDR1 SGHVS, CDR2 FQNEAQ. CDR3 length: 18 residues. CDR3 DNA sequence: TGTGCCAGCAGCTCCCGGACAGGGAATGGACTAGCCCCTAATGAGCAGTTCTTC. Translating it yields CASSSRTGNGLAPNEQFF.

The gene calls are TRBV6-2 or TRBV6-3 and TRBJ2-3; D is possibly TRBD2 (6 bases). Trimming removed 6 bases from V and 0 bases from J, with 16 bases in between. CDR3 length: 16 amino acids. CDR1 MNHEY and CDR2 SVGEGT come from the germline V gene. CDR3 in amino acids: CASRTDYPPSTDTQYF. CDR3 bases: TGTGCCAGCAGGACGGACTATCCCCCTAGCACAGATACGCAGTATTTT.

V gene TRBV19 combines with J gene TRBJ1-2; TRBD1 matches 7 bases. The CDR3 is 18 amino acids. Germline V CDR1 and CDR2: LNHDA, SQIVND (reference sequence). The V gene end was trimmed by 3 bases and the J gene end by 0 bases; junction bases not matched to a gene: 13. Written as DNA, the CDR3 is TGTGCCAGTAGTATTCTGACCTCCCGGGACAGACCTAACTATGGCTACACCTTC. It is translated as CASSILTSRDRPNYGYTF.

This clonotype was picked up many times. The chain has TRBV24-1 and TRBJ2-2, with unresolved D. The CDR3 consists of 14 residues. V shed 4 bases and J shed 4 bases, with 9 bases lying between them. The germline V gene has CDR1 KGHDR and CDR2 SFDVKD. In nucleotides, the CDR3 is TGTGCCACCAGTGACCCACCAGGCACCGGGGAGCTGTTTTTT. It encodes CATSDPPGTGELFF.

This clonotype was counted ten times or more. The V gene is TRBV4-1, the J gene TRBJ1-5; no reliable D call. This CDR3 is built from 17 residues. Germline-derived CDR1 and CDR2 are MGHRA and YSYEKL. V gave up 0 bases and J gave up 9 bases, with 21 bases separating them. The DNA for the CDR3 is TGCGCCAGCAGCCAAGATAGTGGTTCGGCGGCGGCCTCGCCCCAGCATTTT. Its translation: CASSQDSGSAAASPQHF.

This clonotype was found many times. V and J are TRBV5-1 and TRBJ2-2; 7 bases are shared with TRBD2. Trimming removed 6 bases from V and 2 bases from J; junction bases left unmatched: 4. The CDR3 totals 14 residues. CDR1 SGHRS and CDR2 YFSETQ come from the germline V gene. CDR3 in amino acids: CASTASGNTGELFF. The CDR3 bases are TGCGCCAGCACAGCTAGCGGTAACACCGGGGAGCTGTTTTTT. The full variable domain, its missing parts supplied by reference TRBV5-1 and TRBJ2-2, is KAGVTQTPRYLIKTRGQQVTLSCSPISGHRSVSWYQQTPGQGLQFLFEYFSETQRNKGNFPGRFSGRQFSNSRSEMNVSTLELGDSALYLCASTASGNTGELFFGEGSRLTVL.

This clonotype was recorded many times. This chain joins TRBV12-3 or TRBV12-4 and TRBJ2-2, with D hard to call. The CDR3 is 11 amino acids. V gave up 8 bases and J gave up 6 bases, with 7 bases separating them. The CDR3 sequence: CASGRAGELFF. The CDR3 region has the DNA TGTGCCAGCGGCCGGGCCGGGGAGCTGTTTTTT.

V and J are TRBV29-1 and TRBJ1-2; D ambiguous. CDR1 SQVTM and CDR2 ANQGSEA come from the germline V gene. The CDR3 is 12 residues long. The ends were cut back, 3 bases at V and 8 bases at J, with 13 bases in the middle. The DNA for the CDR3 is TGCAGCGTTGAGGTGGGTGGAGGAGGCTACACCTTC. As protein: CSVEVGGGGYTF.

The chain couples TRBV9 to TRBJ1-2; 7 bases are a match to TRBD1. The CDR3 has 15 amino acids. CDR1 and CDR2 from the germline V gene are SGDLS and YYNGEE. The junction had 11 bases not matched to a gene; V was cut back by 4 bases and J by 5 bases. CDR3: CASSLRGDSEYGYTF. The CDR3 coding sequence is TGTGCCAGCAGCTTACGGGGGGACAGTGAGTATGGCTACACCTTC.

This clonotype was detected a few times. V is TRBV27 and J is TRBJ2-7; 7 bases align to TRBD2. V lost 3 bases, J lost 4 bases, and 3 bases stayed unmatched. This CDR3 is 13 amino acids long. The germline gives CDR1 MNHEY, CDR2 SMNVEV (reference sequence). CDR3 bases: TGTGCCAGCAGTTTCGGGCGGGAGTACGAGCAGTACTTC. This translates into CASSFGREYEQYF.

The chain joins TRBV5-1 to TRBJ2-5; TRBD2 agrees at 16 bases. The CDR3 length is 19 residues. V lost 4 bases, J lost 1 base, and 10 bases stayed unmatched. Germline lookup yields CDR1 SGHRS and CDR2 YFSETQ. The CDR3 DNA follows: TGCGCCAGCAGCAAAGTTCCCGGGACTAGCGGGGGGGCCCAAGAGACCCAGTACTTC. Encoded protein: CASSKVPGTSGGAQETQYF.

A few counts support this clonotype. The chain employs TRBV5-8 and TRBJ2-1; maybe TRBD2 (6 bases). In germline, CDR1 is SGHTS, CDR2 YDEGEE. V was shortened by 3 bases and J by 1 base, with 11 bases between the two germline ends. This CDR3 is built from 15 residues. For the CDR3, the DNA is TGTGCCAGCAGCTCGGGACTTCCATCCTACAATGAGCAGTTCTTC. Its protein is CASSSGLPSYNEQFF.

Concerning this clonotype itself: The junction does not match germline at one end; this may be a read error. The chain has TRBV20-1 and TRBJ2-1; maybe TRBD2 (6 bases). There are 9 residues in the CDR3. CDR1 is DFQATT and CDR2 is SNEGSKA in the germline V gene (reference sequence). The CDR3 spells CSASGSESF. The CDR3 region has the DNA TGCAGTGCTAGCGGGAGCGAGAGCTTC.

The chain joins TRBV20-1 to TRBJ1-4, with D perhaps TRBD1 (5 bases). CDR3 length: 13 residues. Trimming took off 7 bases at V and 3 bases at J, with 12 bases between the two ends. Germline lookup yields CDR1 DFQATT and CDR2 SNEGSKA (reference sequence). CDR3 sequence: CSVLGGANEKLFF. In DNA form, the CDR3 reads TGCAGTGTATTGGGGGGGGCTAATGAAAAACTGTTTTTT.

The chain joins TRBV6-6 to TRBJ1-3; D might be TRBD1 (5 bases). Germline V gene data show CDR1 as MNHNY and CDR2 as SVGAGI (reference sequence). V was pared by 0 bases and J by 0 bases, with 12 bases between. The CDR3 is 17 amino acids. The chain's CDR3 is CASSYSGSGRSGNTIYF. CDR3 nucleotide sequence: TGTGCCAGCAGTTACTCGGGCTCGGGGCGCTCTGGAAACACCATATATTTT.

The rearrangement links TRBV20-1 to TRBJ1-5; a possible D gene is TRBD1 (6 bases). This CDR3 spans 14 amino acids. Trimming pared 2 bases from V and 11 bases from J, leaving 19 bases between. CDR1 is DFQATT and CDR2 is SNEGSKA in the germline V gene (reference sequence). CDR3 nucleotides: TGCAGTGCTAGAACCGGGGGGGGCCGGGAGACCCAGCATTTT. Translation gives CSARTGGGRETQHF.

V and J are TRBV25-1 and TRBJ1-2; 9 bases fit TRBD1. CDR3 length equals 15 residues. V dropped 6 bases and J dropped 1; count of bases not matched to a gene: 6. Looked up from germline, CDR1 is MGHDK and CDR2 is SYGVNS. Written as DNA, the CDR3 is TGTGCCAGCAGCGAGCCGGGACAGGGTAACTATGGCTACACCTTC. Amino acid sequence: CASSEPGQGNYGYTF.

The CDR3 reads CAIKGEGNQGYTF. The CDR3, as DNA: TGTGCCATTAAAGGGGAGGGAAATCAGGGCTACACCTTC. This sequence joins TRBV10-3 and TRBJ1-2; TRBD1 might be the D (5 bases). The CDR3 loop spans 13 amino acids. CDR1 is ENHRY and CDR2 is SYGVKD in the germline V gene. Between the trimmed V and J ends, which lost 9 bases and 8 bases, there was a span of 19 bases.

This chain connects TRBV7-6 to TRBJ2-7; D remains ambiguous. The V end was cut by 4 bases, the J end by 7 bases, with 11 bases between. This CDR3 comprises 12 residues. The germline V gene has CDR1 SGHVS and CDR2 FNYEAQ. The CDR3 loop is CASSSVTREQYF. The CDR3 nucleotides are TGTGCCAGCAGCTCCGTTACAAGGGAGCAGTACTTC.

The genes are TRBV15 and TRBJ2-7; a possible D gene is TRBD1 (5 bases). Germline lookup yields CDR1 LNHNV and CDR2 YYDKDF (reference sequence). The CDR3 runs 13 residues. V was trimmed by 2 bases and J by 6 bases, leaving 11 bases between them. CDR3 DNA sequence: TGTGCCACCAGCAGACCGGACACGAGCGAGCAGTACTTC. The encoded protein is CATSRPDTSEQYF. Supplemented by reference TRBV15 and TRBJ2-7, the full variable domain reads DAMVIQNPRYQVTQFGKPVTLSCSQTLNHNVMYWYQQKSSQAPKLLFHYYDKDFNNEADTPDNFQSRRPNTSFCFLDIRSPGLGDTAMYLCATSRPDTSEQYFGPGTRLTVT.

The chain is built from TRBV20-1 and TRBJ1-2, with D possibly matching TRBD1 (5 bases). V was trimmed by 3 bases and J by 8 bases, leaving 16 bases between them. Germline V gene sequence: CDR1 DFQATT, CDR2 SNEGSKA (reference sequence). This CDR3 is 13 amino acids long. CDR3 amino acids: CSARGRWFGGYTF. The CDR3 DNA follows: TGCAGTGCTAGGGGACGGTGGTTCGGGGGCTACACCTTC.

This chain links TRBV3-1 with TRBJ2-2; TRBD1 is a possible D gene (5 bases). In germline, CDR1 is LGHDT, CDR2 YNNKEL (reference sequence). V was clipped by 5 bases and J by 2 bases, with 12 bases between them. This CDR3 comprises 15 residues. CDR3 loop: CASSEGHKNTGELFF. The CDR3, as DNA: TGTGCCAGCAGCGAAGGACATAAAAACACCGGGGAGCTGTTTTTT. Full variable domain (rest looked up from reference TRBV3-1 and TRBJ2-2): DTAVSQTPKYLVTQMGNDKSIKCEQNLGHDTMYWYKQDSKKFLKIMFSYNNKELIINETVPNRFSPKSPDKAHLNLHINSLELGDSAVYFCASSEGHKNTGELFFGEGSRLTVL.

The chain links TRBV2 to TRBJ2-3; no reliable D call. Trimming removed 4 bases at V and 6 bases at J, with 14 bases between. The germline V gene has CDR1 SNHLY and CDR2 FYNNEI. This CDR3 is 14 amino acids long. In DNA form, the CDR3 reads TGTGCCAGCAGTGCTAGACCCGGGTGGGATACGCAGTATTTT. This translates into CASSARPGWDTQYF.

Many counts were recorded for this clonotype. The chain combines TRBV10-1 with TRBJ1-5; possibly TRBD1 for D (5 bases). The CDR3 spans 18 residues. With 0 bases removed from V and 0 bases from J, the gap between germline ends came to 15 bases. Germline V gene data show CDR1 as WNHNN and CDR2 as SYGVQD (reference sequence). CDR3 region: CASSESMWGVYSNQPQHF. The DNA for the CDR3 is TGCGCCAGCAGTGAGTCGATGTGGGGGGTGTATAGCAATCAGCCCCAGCATTTT.